The 32 T cell receptor beta chains listed next were all sequenced from one sample in a study of read filtering for tumor transcriptome and immune sequencing. The library was built from roughly 400 ng RNA with molecular barcoded adaptors for alpha/delta and beta/gamma chains. TCRdb reanalysed the reads using MiXCR and keeps one entry per CDR3 protein. Of about 25,000 distinct CDR3 sequences listed, about 20% were seen once; the top ten hold more than 40%. Sequenced input: a population of CD138-negative cells sorted from bone marrow. These TCRs come from a donor at least 40 years old with multiple myeloma.

This clonotype came up many times. Its ends do not fully match the called genes, so a read error is possible. DNA for the CDR3: TGTGCTAGCAGCTTTAATCCAGAATTCGAAGACACTGAAGCTTTCTTT. It encodes CASSFNPEFEDTEAFF. This chain connects TRBV7-7 to TRBJ1-1; D not resolved. CDR3 length: 16 residues. Germline V gene data show CDR1 as SSHAT and CDR2 as FNYEAQ (reference sequence).

The gene calls are TRBV18 and TRBJ1-1; tentatively, D is TRBD1 (5 bases). Germline assignment: CDR1 KGHSH and CDR2 LQKENI. The V end lost 0 bases, the J end lost 1 base, and 9 bases lay between the germline ends. The CDR3 covers 15 residues. The CDR3 region has the DNA TGTGCCAGCTCACCACCGGGACGAACGAACACTGAAGCTTTCTTT. Encoded protein: CASSPPGRTNTEAFF. Combining the CDR3 with reference TRBV18 and TRBJ1-1 gives the whole variable domain NAGVMQNPRHLVRRRGQEARLRCSPMKGHSHVYWYRQLPEEGLKFMVYLQKENIIDESGMPKERFSAEFPKEGPSILRIQQVVRGDSAAYFCASSPPGRTNTEAFFGQGTRLTVV.

This clonotype was observed many times. The J gene is TRBJ2-4, the V gene TRBV28; 8 positions agree with TRBD2. The germline V gene encodes CDR1 MDHEN and CDR2 SYDVKM. Unmatched junction bases numbered 6, after V lost 4 bases and J lost 7 bases. The CDR3 has 14 residues. The CDR3 reads CASSSAGVLNIQYF. The CDR3 region has the DNA TGTGCCAGCAGTTCAGCGGGGGTCCTCAACATTCAGTACTTC.

The chain employs TRBV7-2 and TRBJ2-2, with 9 positions matching TRBD1. The CDR3 extends over 16 amino acids. J was trimmed by 0 bases and V by 5 bases; bases with no gene match: 4. Per the germline V gene, CDR1 is SGHTA and CDR2 is FQGNSA. The DNA for the CDR3 is TGTGCCAGCAGCATACGGACAGGGGCGAACACCGGGGAGCTGTTTTTT. Translating it yields CASSIRTGANTGELFF.

The chain carries TRBV12-5 and TRBJ2-7; possibly TRBD1 for D (6 bases). The CDR3 sequence is 14 residues long. CDR1 is LGHNT and CDR2 is FRNRAP in the germline V gene. V lost 7 bases to trimming and J lost 3 bases, with 16 bases between them. The CDR3 is CASATSGQFYEQYF. As DNA, the CDR3 is TGTGCTAGTGCCACCTCCGGACAGTTCTACGAGCAGTACTTC.

This clonotype was counted at least ten times. CDR3 amino acids: CASSLGGAPQETQYF. CDR3 bases: TGTGCCAGCAGCTTGGGGGGAGCGCCCCAAGAGACCCAGTACTTC. This chain uses TRBV7-6 with TRBJ2-5, with D maybe TRBD2 (6 bases). CDR1 is SGHVS and CDR2 is FNYEAQ in the germline V gene. There are 15 residues in the CDR3. Between the trimmed V and J ends, which lost 3 bases and 1 base, there was a span of 12 bases.

This clonotype has ten or more counts. The chain is built from TRBV6-5 and TRBJ1-1, with 11 bases that match TRBD1. The CDR3 spans 16 residues. V lost 5 bases to trimming and J lost 4 bases; unmatched junction nucleotides: 9. Germline V gene sequence: CDR1 MNHEY, CDR2 SVGAGI. CDR3 DNA: TGTGCCAGCAGTCCCGAATGGGACAGGGGGACCACTGAAGCTTTCTTT. This translates into CASSPEWDRGTTEAFF.

There are a few counts of this clonotype. The junction departs from the called germline gene at one end, perhaps through a read error. V and J are TRBV10-2 and TRBJ2-7; no firm D call. The germline gives CDR1 WSHSY, CDR2 SAAADI. The CDR3 contains 14 residues. Here the CDR3 reads CASSESGMGYEQYF. CDR3 nucleotides: TGCGCCAGTAGTGAGTCTGGGATGGGCTACGAGCAGTACTTC.

This clonotype was picked up a small number of times. The chain combines TRBV5-6 with TRBJ2-3; D unresolved. The V gene lost 2 bases and the J gene lost 2 bases, with 9 bases spanning the gap. The CDR3 extends over 14 amino acids. The germline gives CDR1 SGHDT, CDR2 YYEEEE. The DNA of the CDR3 is TGTGCCAGCAGCTTACGTAAGACCACAGATACGCAGTATTTT. Amino acid sequence: CASSLRKTTDTQYF.

This clonotype was detected only a few times. The V and J genes are TRBV10-2 and TRBJ2-3; 8 bases align to TRBD2. The CDR3 extends over 14 amino acids. The germline V gene has CDR1 WSHSY and CDR2 SAAADI. V was clipped by 10 bases and J by 1 base; unmatched bases: 7. In DNA, the CDR3 is TGCGCCATCGAGAGAGCGGGGGGCACAGATACGCAGTATTTT. This sequence encodes CAIERAGGTDTQYF.

This chain joins TRBV7-8 and TRBJ1-5, with 7 bases that match TRBD1. V lost 1 base and J lost 6; bases outside the gene matches: 6. CDR1 is SGHVS and CDR2 is FQNEAQ in the germline V gene. The CDR3 consists of 15 residues. CDR3 in amino acids: CASSLGQGASQPQHF. The CDR3 DNA sequence: TGTGCCAGCAGCTTAGGACAGGGAGCGAGTCAGCCCCAGCATTTT.

To note about this clonotype: Given a much more abundant clone one base away, this may be a read error. This CDR3 reads CASSLGTAQVTQYF. The CDR3 region has the DNA TGTGCCAGCAGCCTAGGGACAGCACAAGTGACCCAGTACTTC. This rearrangement joins TRBV21-1 to TRBJ2-5; the table's D call of TRBD1 was not tested on the DNA. TRBV21-1 is assigned pseudogene status. The CDR3 consists of 14 residues.

As to this clonotype: A much more abundant neighbour one base away suggests this may be a read error. The chain has TRBV6-6 and TRBJ2-1; D may be TRBD1 or TRBD2 (6 bases each). In germline, CDR1 is MNHNY, CDR2 SVGAGI (reference sequence). The CDR3 covers 13 residues. CDR3 amino acids: CASNTPGADERFF. In DNA form, the CDR3 reads TGTGCCAGCAACACGCCGGGGGCGGATGAGCGGTTCTTC.

The sample holds a few counts of this clonotype. A read error is likely here: a far larger clone is one base away. V and J are TRBV12-3 or TRBV12-4 and TRBJ2-5, with TRBD2 as a possible D gene (6 bases). The V end lost 7 bases, the J end lost 2 bases, and 14 bases lay between the germline ends. The CDR3 runs 14 residues. CDR3 in amino acids: CASKEGLSQETQYF. Written as DNA, the CDR3 is TGTGCCAGCAAGGAGGGGTTGAGTCAAGAGACCCAGTACTTC.

This clonotype was found many times. The CDR3 sequence is CSVEGIAKNIQYF. CDR3 coding DNA: TGCAGCGTTGAGGGGATAGCCAAAAACATTCAGTACTTC. The chain employs TRBV29-1 and TRBJ2-4; D gene unclear. V dropped 3 bases and J dropped 0 bases, with 6 bases sitting between them. The CDR3 loop spans 13 amino acids. CDR1 is SQVTM, CDR2 ANQGSEA, per germline. Supplemented by reference TRBV29-1 and TRBJ2-4, the full variable domain reads SAVISQKPSRDICQRGTSLTIQCQVDSQVTMMFWYRQQPGQSLTLIATANQGSEATYESGFVIDKFPISRPNLTFSTLTVSNMSPEDSSIYLCSVEGIAKNIQYFGAGTRLSVL.

The gene calls are TRBV5-4 and TRBJ1-4; 9 bases map to TRBD1. J was trimmed by 8 bases and V by 4 bases; bases with no gene match: 6. Germline V gives CDR1 SGHNT, CDR2 YYREEE (reference sequence). The CDR3 sequence is 14 residues long. As DNA, the CDR3 is TGTGCCAGCAGCCCACCCGGGACAGGGGAAAAACTGTTTTTT. It is translated as CASSPPGTGEKLFF.

This clonotype was recorded at least ten times. The J gene is TRBJ2-5, the V gene TRBV2; D possibly uses TRBD1 or TRBD2 (5 bases each). This CDR3 is 15 amino acids long. V was pared by 2 bases and J by 4 bases, with 14 bases between. CDR1 is SNHLY and CDR2 is FYNNEI in the germline V gene. As DNA, the CDR3 is TGTGCCAGCAGTGAAACCGGGGCCAAGGGAGAGACCCAGTACTTC. Translation gives CASSETGAKGETQYF.

In this sample, this clonotype turned up many times. The chain combines TRBV20-1 with TRBJ2-5; D is undetermined. Trimming shortened V by 5 bases and J by 4 bases, and 20 bases separated the two germline ends. This CDR3 has 15 amino acids. Looked up from germline, CDR1 is DFQATT and CDR2 is SNEGSKA (reference sequence). CDR3 in amino acids: CSAPIPGSAGETQYF. CDR3 DNA sequence: TGCAGTGCTCCAATCCCTGGGTCGGCTGGAGAGACCCAGTACTTC.

The chain recombines TRBV11-2 with TRBJ1-3; 10 bases match TRBD1. CDR1 and CDR2 (germline): SGHAT, FQNNGV. CDR3 length: 14 amino acids. V lost 8 bases, J lost 8 bases, and 9 bases stayed unmatched. CDR3 in amino acids: CASGWDRGDYTIYF. The CDR3 DNA reads TGTGCCAGCGGCTGGGACAGGGGTGATTACACCATATATTTT.

In the case of this clonotype: This may be a read error, as it is one base from a much larger clone. The rearrangement joins TRBV9 to TRBJ2-5, with D possibly TRBD1 on 6 matching bases. CDR1 is SGDLS and CDR2 is YYNGEE in the germline V gene. The CDR3 loop spans 15 amino acids. Trimming cost V 4 bases and J 7 bases, with 20 bases left between them. The CDR3 DNA sequence: TGTGCCAGCAGCCGTATATCAGGGGCGGCGGTGACCCAGTACTTC. Residues: CASSRISGAAVTQYF. Full variable domain (missing parts from reference TRBV9 and TRBJ2-5): DSGVTQTPKHLITATGQRVTLRCSPRSGDLSVYWYQQSLDQGLQFLIQYYNGEERAKGNILERFSAQQFPDLHSELNLSSLELGDSALYFCASSRISGAAVTQYFGPGTRLLVL.

As concerns this clonotype: Given a much more abundant clone one base away, this may be a read error. A read error is likely, as this CDR3 ends without the conserved phenylalanine or tryptophan. The V and J genes are TRBV2 and TRBJ1-5; D is uncertain. The CDR3 sequence is 13 residues long. CDR1 is SNHLY and CDR2 is FYNNEI in the germline V gene. V was cut by 8 bases and J by 3 bases, with 11 bases left in between. In DNA form, the CDR3 reads TGTGCCAGCGGAACAGAGACCAATCAGCCCCAGCATCTT. Amino acids: CASGTETNQPQHL.

This clonotype was detected only a few times. V usage is TRBV19 and J usage is TRBJ1-1; D not resolved. The CDR3 totals 13 residues. V was pared by 5 bases and J by 0 bases, with 7 bases between. Per the germline V gene, CDR1 is LNHDA and CDR2 is SQIVND (reference sequence). CDR3 bases: TGTGCCAGTAGTGCCGGGATGAACACTGAAGCTTTCTTT. Its translation is CASSAGMNTEAFF.

This clonotype was counted at least ten times. The CDR3 here is CASSHPGILNNEQFF. CDR3 in DNA: TGTGCCAGCAGCCACCCGGGGATTCTGAACAATGAGCAGTTCTTC. This sequence joins TRBV3-1 and TRBJ2-1; maybe TRBD2 (5 bases). This CDR3 has 15 amino acids. The V gene's germline CDR1 is LGHDT and CDR2 YNNKEL (reference sequence). Trimming removed 3 bases from V and 5 bases from J, with 14 bases in between.

This clonotype was observed many times. The CDR3 is CSAPSRGTEAFF. CDR3 sequence (DNA): TGCAGTGCCCCCAGCCGGGGGACTGAAGCTTTCTTT. V gene TRBV20-1 combines with J gene TRBJ1-1, with D maybe TRBD1 (5 bases). This CDR3 comprises 12 residues. Trimming took 6 bases from V and 5 from J, leaving 13 bases between them. Per germline, CDR1 DFQATT and CDR2 SNEGSKA (reference sequence).

The V call is TRBV4-1, the J call TRBJ1-5; 11 bases align to TRBD1. The CDR3 extends over 15 amino acids. The J segment lost 4 bases and the V segment lost 4 bases, leaving 3 bases of the junction unmatched. CDR1 and CDR2 from the germline V gene are MGHRA and YSYEKL. The CDR3 loop is CASSRGTGGNQPQHF. The CDR3 DNA reads TGCGCCAGCAGCCGGGGGACAGGGGGGAATCAGCCCCAGCATTTT.

About this clonotype: Since a much larger clone is just one base distant, this may be a read error. This chain connects TRBV28 to TRBJ1-1, with a tentative D call TRBD1 (5 bases). The CDR3 runs to 14 residues. V lost 7 bases, J lost 3 bases, and 15 bases lay in between. Germline V gene lookup returns CDR1 MDHEN and CDR2 SYDVKM. CDR3 sequence: CASTTTGAYTEAFF. CDR3 sequence (DNA): TGTGCCAGCACCACGACCGGGGCTTACACTGAAGCTTTCTTT.

V and J are TRBV12-5 and TRBJ2-1, with D maybe TRBD2 (7 bases). Trimming stripped 7 bases from V and 15 bases from J, with 28 bases between. The CDR3 runs to 15 residues. In germline, CDR1 is LGHNT, CDR2 FRNRAP. The CDR3 spells CASDSTAGASNKRFF. The CDR3 DNA is TGTGCTAGTGACTCCACCGCGGGGGCTTCCAATAAGCGGTTCTTC.

There are a few counts of this clonotype. The CDR3 carries no conserved terminal phenylalanine or tryptophan, so it likely arises from a read error. The chain uses TRBV20-1 and TRBJ1-6; D remains ambiguous. CDR1 and CDR2 (germline): DFQATT, SNEGSKA (reference sequence). The CDR3 is 15 amino acids. Trimming stripped 1 base from V and 1 base from J, with 8 bases between. The CDR3 loop reads CSARGQSSYNSPLHS. In DNA, the CDR3 is TGCAGTGCTAGAGGTCAGAGTTCCTATAATTCACCCCTCCACTCT.

Comment on this clonotype: The junction departs from germline at one end; a sequencing error may be responsible. V is TRBV5-1 and J is TRBJ2-3; D may be TRBD2 (6 bases). Germline CDR1 and CDR2: SGHRS and YFSETQ. The CDR3 loop spans 15 amino acids. CDR3 loop: CAGSSQSGGTDTQYF. Written as DNA, the CDR3 is TGCGCCGGCAGCTCCCAATCGGGGGGCACAGATACGCAGTATTTT.

Notes on this clonotype: A much larger clone sits a single nucleotide away, making a read error possible. It is likely a read error, because the conserved phenylalanine at the end of the CDR3 is missing. The chain carries TRBV7-9 and TRBJ1-1; D call uncertain. CDR3 length equals 14 residues. V lost 5 bases and J lost 3, with 13 bases in between. Germline CDR1 reads SEHNR; CDR2 reads FQNEAQ (reference sequence). CDR3: CASSLGSIDTEAFS. DNA for the CDR3: TGTGCCAGCAGCCTCGGGAGTATTGACACTGAAGCTTTCTCT.

This clonotype was picked up many times. The CDR3 DNA reads as TGCAGTGCTAGCGGGACTAGGCAGACCCAGTACTTC. Translating it yields CSASGTRQTQYF. The chain uses TRBV20-1 and TRBJ2-5; 8 nucleotides line up with TRBD2. This CDR3 has 12 amino acids. Germline CDR1 DFQATT, CDR2 SNEGSKA (reference sequence). V shed 3 bases and J 6 bases; nucleotides not matched to a gene: 3.

The chain carries TRBV29-1 and TRBJ2-1, with D uncertain. V lost 2 bases and J 1 base, leaving 9 bases between the germline ends. Germline V gives CDR1 SQVTM, CDR2 ANQGSEA. The CDR3 is 14 amino acids. The CDR3 region has the DNA TGCAGCGTTGAAAGTCCCCTTTCCTACAATGAGCAGTTCTTC. This gives the protein CSVESPLSYNEQFF.